One and the same sample provided the 5 T cell receptor beta chains below, sequenced in a study of T cell repertoires in cytomegalovirus infection. TCRdb recomputed calls from the reads with MiXCR, one row per CDR3 protein. This sample has a few hundred thousand distinct CDR3 sequences, with approximately 40% found just once. These receptors are not linked to any known antigen. Sequencing used cultured PBMCs, obtained from culture after CMV antigen stimulation. These receptors were obtained from a human donor in good health (CMV status not recorded). Some clones in this sample may be carry-over from other donors' samples.

This clonotype was picked up a small number of times. J is TRBJ1-1 and V is TRBV7-2; 7 bases align to TRBD1. Germline CDR1 and CDR2: SGHTA and FQGNSA. Trimming cost V 0 bases and J 5 bases; bases outside gene matches: 6. The CDR3 is 15 amino acids. The CDR3 DNA follows: TGTGCCAGCAGCTTAGCTCCAGGGGGAGGGACTGAAGCTTTCTTT. Amino acid sequence: CASSLAPGGGTEAFF.

A word on this clonotype: Relative to the germline gene, one junction end is altered; a read error may explain this. This chain joins TRBV7-9 and TRBJ1-1; D may be TRBD1 (5 bases). The CDR3 extends over 18 amino acids. Germline V gene sequence: CDR1 SEHNR, CDR2 FQNEAQ (reference sequence). The CDR3 loop is CASSSRGGLSRGNTEASF. CDR3 DNA sequence: TGTGCCAGCAGCTCTAGGGGCGGGCTTTCCCGAGGGAACACTGAAGCTTCCTTT.

This clonotype was detected a few times. CDR3 nucleotide sequence: TGTGCCAGCAGCTTAGCGGGAGTAGGCACCGGGGAGCTGTTTTTT. The encoded protein is CASSLAGVGTGELFF. The chain carries TRBV7-2 and TRBJ2-2; TRBD2 might be the D (5 bases). The CDR3 totals 15 residues. In germline, CDR1 is SGHTA, CDR2 FQGNSA. Trimming pared 0 bases from V and 4 bases from J, leaving 9 bases between.

This clonotype was detected ten times or more. The chain joins TRBV7-6 to TRBJ1-4; tentative D call: TRBD1 (6 bases). CDR1 is SGHVS and CDR2 is FNYEAQ in the germline V gene. CDR3 length: 16 residues. V lost 1 base and J lost 5, with 14 bases in between. CDR3 sequence: CASSLGGTSLNEKLFF. The CDR3 nucleotides are TGTGCCAGCAGCTTAGGTGGGACAAGTCTAAATGAAAAACTGTTTTTT.

The chain uses TRBV11-2 and TRBJ2-7; the D gene could be TRBD1 or TRBD2 (5 bases each). The germline V gene has CDR1 SGHAT and CDR2 FQNNGV. V lost 8 bases, J lost 6 bases, and 11 bases lay in between. The CDR3 extends over 11 amino acids. This CDR3 is CASARGTEQYF. In DNA form, the CDR3 reads TGTGCCAGCGCCAGAGGGACCGAGCAGTACTTC.